This T cell receptor beta chain is drawn from a study of blood T cell repertoires in COVID-19. Turning to the study itself: Acute-phase and convalescent COVID-19 samples originated in the United States, Italy and Spain.

V gave up 0 bases and J gave up 7 bases; unmatched junction bases: 7. The germline gives CDR1 SGDLS, CDR2 YYNGEE. CDR3 length: 15 residues. Authors' processing steps: Amplified reference gene primers provided the basis for estimating nucleated cell counts. Produced via immunoSEQ multiplex PCR; TCRdb's table is partial and in-frame only. The DNA gave D and trimming, while V, J and clone size come from that table. There are a few hundred thousand clones in the sample; more than 70% occur only once, and 1.6% lies in the top ten. This receptor was obtained from a woman between 45 and 60 years old with acute or convalescent COVID-19. The sequencing sample was made of peripheral blood. The chain is built from TRBV9 and TRBJ2-7; the match to TRBD2 covers 10 bases. CDR3: CASSVDPAGGYEQYF. The CDR3 nucleotides are TGTGCCAGCAGCGTAGATCCAGCGGGAGGGTATGAGCAGTACTTC.